The T cell receptor beta chain described here comes from a study of T cell repertoires in cytomegalovirus infection. The table lists this clonotype with a few counts. The antigen remains unidentified. One entry per CDR3 protein, called by TCRdb with MiXCR from the reads. Among 800,000 to 950,000 distinct CDR3 sequences listed, roughly 33% were seen once. Trimming cost V 6 bases and J 4 bases; bases outside gene matches: 13. Germline CDR1 and CDR2: MNHEY and SMNVEV (reference sequence). This CDR3 comprises 16 residues. This chain uses TRBV27 with TRBJ2-5, with TRBD1 matching 8 bases. The sequences come from cultured CD8+ T cells from PBMCs, collected from culture after CMV antigen stimulation. The receptor was derived from a human donor in good health (CMV status not recorded). Some clones in this sample may be carry-over from other donors' samples. The CDR3 loop reads CASRASGGRGRETQYF. CDR3 DNA sequence: TGTGCCAGCAGGGCCTCAGGGGGCAGGGGGAGAGAGACCCAGTACTTC.